This T cell receptor (beta chain) was captured in a study of shared clonotypes between healthy human individuals. Regarding the study as a whole: Generation probabilities of non-shared clonotypes were lower (relative to those shared by all four donors). Estimated clonotype richness was generally higher in naive than memory subsets.

With regard to this clone: Its antigen is still unknown.

The study ran the assay at deep level. This table comes from immunoSEQ multiplex PCR, and its TCRdb copy is limited to in-frame clones, with some not included. The sample carries roughly 640,000 clones, 97% recorded once. This CDR3 has 15 amino acids. This TCR was recovered from a woman in her 30s in good health. This chain uses TRBV21-1 with TRBJ2-7. TRBV21-1 is noted as a pseudogene. The material sequenced was naive CD4+ T cells sorted from blood. This sample's subset: CD45RA+ positively selected. The CDR3, as DNA: TGTGCCAGCAGCAAAGCACCAGGGGGGAGGGTCGAGCAGTACTTC. Its translation: CASSKAPGGRVEQYF.